Described below is a single T cell receptor (beta chain) sequence and its context. This clone came up once. The antigen it recognizes is unknown. Nothing much larger sits one base from this clone, and base qualities are not available. This record belongs to a study of blood T cell repertoires in COVID-19 (TCRdb year 2020). Broadly, across the study: Samples from collaborators originated in the United States, Italy and Spain and spanned both the acute and convalescent phases of COVID-19. The material from the prospective study consisted of cDNA or gDNA derived from T cells, B-cell-depleted T cells, or PBMCs. Subjects who had been exposed to COVID-19, were actively infected with it, or had recovered from it provided the deeply sampled blood TCRbeta repertoires that made up the dataset. The repertoires were made available in a free public database intended to serve as a resource for research on the immune response to SARS-CoV-2. The samples were drawn from two sources: the first 160 participants of the ongoing ImmuneRACE study, and over 950 subjects contributed by 6 global collaborators. Sample metadata almost always included a de-identified subject ID, COVID-19 status, age in years and sex. Where available, HLA class I and class II types were obtained from metadata supplied by the sample provider rather than from assay-based typing. What the authors observed across the whole study: The amount of clinical and demographic metadata varied by source and participant and was provided uncurated.

The CDR3 covers 13 residues, taking in both the cysteine and the phenylalanine. Of the read, only the CDR3 DNA is kept; its 39 bases are in frame from base 1. The V end loses 2 bases and the J end loses 7 bases, and a stretch of 11 bases separates them. The germline V gene yields MNHEY for CDR1 and SVGEGT for CDR2. TCRbeta CDR3 regions were amplified from genomic DNA using the immunoSEQ Assay, a bias-controlled multiplex PCR. As for the authors' bioinformatics: The number of nucleated cells in each sample was estimated from the amplification of reference gene primers within the assay. To quantify the absolute abundance of each unique TCRbeta CDR3 rearrangement, sequence reads were collapsed and filtered. For each sample, productive Simpson clonality was calculated as the square root of Simpson's diversity index over productive rearrangements. Sourced from immuneACCESS, this table was stored by TCRdb with only in-frame sequences that have V and J called. A share of the clones is absent; for the studies checked, an unresolved V gene accounts for under half, and the remainder has no known explanation. That table furnishes V, J and clone size, whereas the DNA furnished D and trimming. The sample table contains under 250,000 clones; only one count was recorded for about nine tenths of them. The ten largest account for around 0.83% of the sample.

One collaborating source in Seattle enrolled patients during active infection and followed them longitudinally through the course of disease. Each collaborating institution followed its own protocols to collect whole blood in K2EDTA tubes. For TCRbeta analysis, collaborator samples were shipped as frozen whole blood, as isolated PBMCs, or as DNA extracted from either sample type. Sample: peripheral blood. The sequence derives from a man aged 25 to 45 with COVID-19, enrolled during active disease. Recombination connected TRBV6-2 or TRBV6-3 to TRBJ1-2; no D gene is confidently identified. The CDR3 region: CASSYTGLRGYTF. Here is the DNA: TGTGCCAGCAGTTACACTGGGCTTCGTGGCTACACCTTC.